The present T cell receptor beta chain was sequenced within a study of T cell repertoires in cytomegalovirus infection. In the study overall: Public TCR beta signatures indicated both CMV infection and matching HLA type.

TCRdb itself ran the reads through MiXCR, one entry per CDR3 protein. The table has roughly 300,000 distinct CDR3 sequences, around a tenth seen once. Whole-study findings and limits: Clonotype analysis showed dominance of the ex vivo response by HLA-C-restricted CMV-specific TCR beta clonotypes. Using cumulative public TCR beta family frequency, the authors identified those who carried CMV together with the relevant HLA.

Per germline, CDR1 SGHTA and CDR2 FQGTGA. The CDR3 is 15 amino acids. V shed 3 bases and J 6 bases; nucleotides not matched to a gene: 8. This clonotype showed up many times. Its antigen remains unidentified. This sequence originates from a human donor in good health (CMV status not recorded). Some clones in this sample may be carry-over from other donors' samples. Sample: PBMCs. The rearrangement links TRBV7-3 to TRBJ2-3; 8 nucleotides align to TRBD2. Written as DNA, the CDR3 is TGTGCCAGCAGCTTCCGGGGGGGGGAGTACGATACGCAGTATTTT. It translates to CASSFRGGEYDTQYF.